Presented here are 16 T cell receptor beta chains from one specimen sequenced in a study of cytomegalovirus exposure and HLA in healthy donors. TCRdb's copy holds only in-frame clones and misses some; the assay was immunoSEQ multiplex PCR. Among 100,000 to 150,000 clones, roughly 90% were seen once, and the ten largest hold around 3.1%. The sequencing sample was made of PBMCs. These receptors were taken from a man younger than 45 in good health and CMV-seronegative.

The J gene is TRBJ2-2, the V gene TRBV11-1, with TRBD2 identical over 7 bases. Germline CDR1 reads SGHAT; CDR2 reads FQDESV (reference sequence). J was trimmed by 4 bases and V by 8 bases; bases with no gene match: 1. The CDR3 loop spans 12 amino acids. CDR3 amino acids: CASSGGTGELFF. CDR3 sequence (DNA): TGTGCCAGCTCGGGGGGCACCGGGGAGCTGTTTTTT.

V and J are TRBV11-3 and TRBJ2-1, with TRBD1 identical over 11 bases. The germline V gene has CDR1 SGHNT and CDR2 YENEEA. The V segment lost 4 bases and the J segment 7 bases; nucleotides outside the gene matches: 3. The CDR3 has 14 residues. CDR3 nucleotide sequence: TGTGCCAGCAGCTGGGGACAGGGGGTTAATGAGCAGTTCTTC. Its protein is CASSWGQGVNEQFF.

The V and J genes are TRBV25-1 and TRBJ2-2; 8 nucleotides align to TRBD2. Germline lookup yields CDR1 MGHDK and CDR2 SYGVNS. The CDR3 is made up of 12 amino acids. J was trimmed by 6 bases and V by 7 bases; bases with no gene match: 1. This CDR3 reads CASNGGAGELFF. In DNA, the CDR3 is TGTGCCAGCAACGGGGGGGCCGGGGAGCTGTTTTTT. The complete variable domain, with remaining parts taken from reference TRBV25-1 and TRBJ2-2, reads EADIYQTPRYLVIGTGKKITLECSQTMGHDKMYWYQQDPGMELHLIHYSYGVNSTEKGDLSSESTVSRIRTEHFPLTLESARPSHTSQYLCASNGGAGELFFGEGSRLTVL.

The CDR3 region is CASSGRGGTDTQYF. The CDR3 DNA reads as TGTGCCAGCAGTGGACGGGGGGGCACAGATACGCAGTATTTT. The V and J genes are TRBV6-1 and TRBJ2-3, with 7 positions matching TRBD2. Germline loops: CDR1 MNHNS, CDR2 SASEGT. This CDR3 has 14 residues. Trimming took 4 bases from V and 1 from J; bases not matched to a gene: 2.

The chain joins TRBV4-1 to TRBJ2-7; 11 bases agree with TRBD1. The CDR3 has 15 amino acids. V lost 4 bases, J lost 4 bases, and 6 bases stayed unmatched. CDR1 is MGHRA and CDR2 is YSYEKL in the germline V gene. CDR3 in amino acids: CASSLWTGGWYEQYF. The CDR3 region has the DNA TGCGCCAGCAGCCTTTGGACAGGGGGCTGGTACGAGCAGTACTTC.

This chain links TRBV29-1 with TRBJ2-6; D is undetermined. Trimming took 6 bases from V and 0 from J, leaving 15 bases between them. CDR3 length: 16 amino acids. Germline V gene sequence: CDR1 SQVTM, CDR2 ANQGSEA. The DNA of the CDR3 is TGCAGCGTCCGACATTTCCCCCGCTCTGGGGCCAACGTCCTGACTTTC. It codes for CSVRHFPRSGANVLTF.

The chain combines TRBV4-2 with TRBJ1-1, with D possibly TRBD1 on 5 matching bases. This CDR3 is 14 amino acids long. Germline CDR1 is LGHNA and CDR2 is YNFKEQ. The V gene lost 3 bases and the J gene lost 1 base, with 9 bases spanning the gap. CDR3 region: CASSQSDRNTEAFF. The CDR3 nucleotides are TGTGCCAGCAGCCAGAGCGACAGGAACACTGAAGCTTTCTTT.

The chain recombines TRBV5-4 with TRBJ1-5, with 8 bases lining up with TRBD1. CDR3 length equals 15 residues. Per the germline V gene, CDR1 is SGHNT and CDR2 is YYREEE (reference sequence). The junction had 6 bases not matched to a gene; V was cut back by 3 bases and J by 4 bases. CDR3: CASSSGTGLNQPQHF. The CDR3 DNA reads TGTGCCAGCAGCTCCGGGACAGGCCTAAATCAGCCCCAGCATTTT.

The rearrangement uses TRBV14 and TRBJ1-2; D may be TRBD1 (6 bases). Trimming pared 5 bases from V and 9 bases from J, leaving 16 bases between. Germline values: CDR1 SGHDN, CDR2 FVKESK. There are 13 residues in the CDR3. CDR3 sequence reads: CASSEQGYESYTF. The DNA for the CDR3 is TGTGCCAGCAGCGAACAGGGTTATGAGAGCTACACCTTC.

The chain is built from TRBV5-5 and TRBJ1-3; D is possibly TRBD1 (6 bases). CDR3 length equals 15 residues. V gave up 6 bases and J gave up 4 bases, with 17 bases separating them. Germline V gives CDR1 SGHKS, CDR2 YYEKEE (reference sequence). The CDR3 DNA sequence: TGTGCCAGCATCCCAGGCCCAGGGGCAGGAAACACCATATATTTT. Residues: CASIPGPGAGNTIYF.

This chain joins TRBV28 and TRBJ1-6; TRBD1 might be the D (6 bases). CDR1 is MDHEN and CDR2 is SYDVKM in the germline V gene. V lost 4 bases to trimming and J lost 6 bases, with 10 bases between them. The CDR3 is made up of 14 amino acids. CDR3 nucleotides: TGTGCCAGCAGTTCAGGACAGTTTAATTCACCCCTCCACTTT. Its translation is CASSSGQFNSPLHF.

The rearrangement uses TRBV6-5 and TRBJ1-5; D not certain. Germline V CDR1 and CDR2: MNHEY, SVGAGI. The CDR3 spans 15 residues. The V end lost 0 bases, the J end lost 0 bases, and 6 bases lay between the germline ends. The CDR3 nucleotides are TGTGCCAGCAGTTACTCGAGGCGTAGCAATCAGCCCCAGCATTTT. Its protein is CASSYSRRSNQPQHF.

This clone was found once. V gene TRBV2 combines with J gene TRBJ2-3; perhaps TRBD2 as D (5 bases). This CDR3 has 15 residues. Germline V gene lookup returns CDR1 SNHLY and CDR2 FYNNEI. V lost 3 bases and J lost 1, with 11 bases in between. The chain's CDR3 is CASSDRDFRTDTQYF. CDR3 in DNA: TGTGCCAGCAGTGATCGGGATTTCCGCACAGATACGCAGTATTTT.

Here the CDR3 DNA reads TGCGCCAGCAGCTTGTGGGGGGGCGCCGGGGAGACCCAGTACTTC. Encoded protein: CASSLWGGAGETQYF. The chain links TRBV5-1 to TRBJ2-5, with a tentative D call TRBD2 (7 bases). The CDR3 is made up of 15 amino acids. Germline-derived CDR1 and CDR2 are SGHRS and YFSETQ. V was trimmed by 1 base and J by 5 bases, leaving 15 bases between them.

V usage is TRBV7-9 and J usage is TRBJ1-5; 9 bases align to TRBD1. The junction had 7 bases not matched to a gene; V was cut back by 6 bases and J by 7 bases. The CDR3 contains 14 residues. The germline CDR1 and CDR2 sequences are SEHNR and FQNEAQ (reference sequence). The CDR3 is CASSPGTGIQPQHF. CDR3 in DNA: TGTGCCAGCAGTCCCGGGACAGGGATACAGCCCCAGCATTTT. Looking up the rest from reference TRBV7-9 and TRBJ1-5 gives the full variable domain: DTGVSQNPRHKITKRGQNVTFRCDPISEHNRLYWYRQTLGQGPEFLTYFQNEAQLEKSRLLSDRFSAERPKGSFSTLEIQRTEQGDSAMYLCASSPGTGIQPQHFGDGTRLSIL.

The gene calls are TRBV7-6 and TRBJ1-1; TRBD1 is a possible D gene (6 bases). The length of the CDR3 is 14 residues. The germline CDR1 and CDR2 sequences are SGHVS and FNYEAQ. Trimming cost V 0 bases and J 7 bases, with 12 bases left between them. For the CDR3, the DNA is TGTGCCAGCAGCTTAGCGCGGGGGCAGGGTGAAGCTTTCTTT. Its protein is CASSLARGQGEAFF.